These 31 T cell receptor beta chains were sequenced from one sample in a study of blood T cell repertoires in COVID-19 (dated by TCRdb to the early 2020s). The library was built by means of the immunoSEQ multiplex PCR assay. The immuneACCESS repertoire file appears here via TCRdb, limited to in-frame rearrangements. These files lack a portion of the clones; in checked studies, under half of the deficit traces to unresolved V genes, and the cause of the others is not known. Recorded for this sample are tens of thousands of clones; around 83% of them occurred a single time. The biggest ten clones account for about 10% of the sample. The sequenced material came from peripheral blood. The receptors shown here come from a man between 45 and 60 years old with COVID-19, enrolled during active disease.

J is TRBJ2-5 and V is TRBV7-3; 7 bases agree with TRBD2. Germline assignment: CDR1 SGHTA and CDR2 FQGTGA. J was trimmed by 2 bases and V by 5 bases; bases with no gene match: 5. This CDR3 is built from 14 residues. The CDR3 sequence: CASSPQAGQETQYF. As DNA, the CDR3 is TGTGCCAGCAGCCCCCAAGCGGGACAAGAGACCCAGTACTTC.

The J gene is TRBJ2-1, the V gene TRBV5-1; 9 bases fit TRBD2. V shed 4 bases and J 3 bases; nucleotides not matched to a gene: 8. This CDR3 is 16 amino acids long. CDR1 is SGHRS and CDR2 is YFSETQ in the germline V gene. CDR3: CASSARLAESYNEQFF. Here the CDR3 DNA reads TGCGCCAGCAGCGCTCGACTAGCGGAGAGCTACAATGAGCAGTTCTTC.

This rearrangement joins TRBV6-5 to TRBJ2-7; tentative D call: TRBD2 (6 bases). Trimming shortened V by 10 bases and J by 5 bases, and 21 bases separated the two germline ends. CDR3 length equals 14 residues. CDR1 MNHEY and CDR2 SVGAGI come from the germline V gene. The chain's CDR3 is CATRRGASSHEQYF. CDR3 DNA sequence: TGTGCCACCCGGAGGGGCGCGTCGTCCCACGAGCAGTACTTC.

The sample holds many counts of this clone. The rearrangement links TRBV5-1 to TRBJ2-1; 10 bases map to TRBD2. J was trimmed by 7 bases and V by 4 bases; bases with no gene match: 8. The CDR3 consists of 15 residues. CDR1 and CDR2 (germline): SGHRS, YFSETQ. This CDR3 reads CASSVESSGRNEQFF. Written as DNA, the CDR3 is TGCGCCAGCAGCGTGGAGTCTAGCGGGAGAAATGAGCAGTTCTTC.

The rearrangement links TRBV30 to TRBJ1-5; no clear D gene. V lost 2 bases and J 4 bases, leaving 9 bases between the germline ends. This CDR3 has 13 residues. Germline V gives CDR1 GTSNPN, CDR2 SVGIG (reference sequence). CDR3 in DNA: TGTGCCTGGAGTCTTCGGGGTAATCAGCCCCAGCATTTT. Its translation is CAWSLRGNQPQHF.

The V gene is TRBV6-4, the J gene TRBJ2-3; the match to TRBD2 covers 7 bases. There are 14 residues in the CDR3. J lost 1 base, V lost 2 bases, and 0 bases had no gene match. The germline V gene has CDR1 MRHNA and CDR2 SNTAGT. The CDR3 nucleotides are TGTGCCAGCAGTGACGCGGGAGGCACAGATACGCAGTATTTT. The encoded protein is CASSDAGGTDTQYF.

In nucleotides, the CDR3 is TGTGCCAGCAGCCCCTCCCTCTCTGGGGCCAACGTCCTGACTTTC. As protein: CASSPSLSGANVLTF. This chain joins TRBV6-6 and TRBJ2-6; D gene uncertain. The CDR3 is made up of 15 amino acids. Trimming shortened V by 6 bases and J by 0 bases, and 9 bases separated the two germline ends. CDR1 and CDR2 from the germline V gene are MNHNY and SVGAGI (reference sequence).

Only one count was recorded for this clone. J is TRBJ2-7 and V is TRBV4-2, with 8 positions matching TRBD2. CDR3 length: 16 amino acids. Germline V gene sequence: CDR1 LGHNA, CDR2 YNFKEQ. V shed 1 base and J 0 bases; nucleotides not matched to a gene: 5. The CDR3 protein is CASSQAETSGSYEQYF. In DNA form, the CDR3 reads TGTGCCAGCAGCCAAGCGGAAACTAGCGGCTCCTACGAGCAGTACTTC.

This clone was detected only a few times. The chain has TRBV27 and TRBJ1-5, with a weak D call TRBD1 (5 bases). The germline V and J ends were trimmed by 2 bases and 0 bases, with 8 bases remaining between them. The CDR3 is made up of 15 amino acids. CDR1 and CDR2 (germline): MNHEY, SMNVEV (reference sequence). The CDR3 sequence: CASSLRDYSNQPQHF. In DNA, the CDR3 is TGTGCCAGCAGTTTACGGGACTATAGCAATCAGCCCCAGCATTTT.

The chain carries TRBV30 and TRBJ1-5, with no clear D. The CDR3 runs to 12 residues. Trimming removed 7 bases from V and 3 bases from J, with 10 bases in between. Germline V gene lookup returns CDR1 GTSNPN and CDR2 SVGIG (reference sequence). The CDR3 DNA reads TGTGCCTACGCGGTCGCCAATCAGCCCCAGCATTTT. Amino acid sequence: CAYAVANQPQHF.

The genes are TRBV2 and TRBJ2-7, with a weak D call TRBD2 (7 bases). Germline lookup yields CDR1 SNHLY and CDR2 FYNNEI. The CDR3 runs to 11 residues. Trimming removed 6 bases from V and 8 bases from J, with 11 bases in between. The CDR3 bases are TGTGCCAGCAGCGAGGGGGGGAAGCAGTACTTC. Its protein is CASSEGGKQYF.

This chain links TRBV2 with TRBJ2-6; D ambiguous. The V end lost 11 bases, the J end lost 0 bases, and 11 bases lay between the germline ends. The CDR3 sequence is 14 residues long. Germline V gene sequence: CDR1 SNHLY, CDR2 FYNNEI. This CDR3 is CAGTETSGANVLTF. As DNA, the CDR3 is TGTGCCGGAACAGAAACCTCTGGGGCCAACGTCCTGACTTTC.

The chain recombines TRBV24-1 with TRBJ2-1; D remains ambiguous. Germline CDR1 and CDR2: KGHDR and SFDVKD. V was cut by 4 bases and J by 7 bases, with 10 bases left in between. The CDR3 runs to 13 residues. The CDR3 region has the DNA TGTGCCACCAGTGACCCACCCCTAAATGAGCAGTTCTTC. This sequence encodes CATSDPPLNEQFF.

This chain uses TRBV27 with TRBJ1-1; TRBD1 matches at 9 bases. The CDR3 consists of 14 residues. V trimming: 6 bases; J trimming: 4 bases; junction bases outside the gene matches: 6. Germline values: CDR1 MNHEY, CDR2 SMNVEV (reference sequence). As DNA, the CDR3 is TGTGCCAGCAGCCGGGACAGGGTTGCCACTGAAGCTTTCTTT. Its protein product is CASSRDRVATEAFF.

The J gene is TRBJ1-5, the V gene TRBV15, with 8 bases fitting TRBD1. The CDR3 contains 14 residues. Trimming took 2 bases from V and 5 from J; bases not matched to a gene: 2. Looked up from germline, CDR1 is LNHNV and CDR2 is YYDKDF (reference sequence). CDR3 in DNA: TGTGCCACCAGCAGACAGGGGGCGTATCAGCCCCAGCATTTT. Protein product: CATSRQGAYQPQHF.

The chain couples TRBV11-3 to TRBJ2-7; D is possibly TRBD2 (6 bases). V lost 5 bases and J lost 3, with 17 bases in between. The germline CDR1 and CDR2 sequences are SGHNT and YENEEA. The CDR3 runs to 15 residues. This CDR3 reads CASSRGAEGNYEQYF. The DNA of the CDR3 is TGTGCCAGCAGCCGCGGGGCTGAGGGTAACTACGAGCAGTACTTC.

This clone was observed a few times. The chain combines TRBV18 with TRBJ2-1; tentative D call: TRBD2 (6 bases). The CDR3 has 13 residues. Germline values: CDR1 KGHSH, CDR2 LQKENI. V gave up 6 bases and J gave up 6 bases, with 12 bases separating them. CDR3 bases: TGTGCCAGCTCCGGGACGGGGGTCAATGAGCAGTTCTTC. Translating gives CASSGTGVNEQFF.

V gene TRBV28 combines with J gene TRBJ2-7, with a possible D match to TRBD2 (6 bases). The CDR3 contains 15 residues. Trimming shortened V by 7 bases and J by 2 bases, and 18 bases separated the two germline ends. The germline gives CDR1 MDHEN, CDR2 SYDVKM. CDR3 nucleotide sequence: TGTGCCAGCAACTCTAGGGCTAGCGCTACCTACGAGCAGTACTTC. Amino acid sequence: CASNSRASATYEQYF.

This chain connects TRBV28 to TRBJ2-7, with D unclear. CDR1 and CDR2 (germline): MDHEN, SYDVKM. This CDR3 region has 17 residues. Trimming pared 5 bases from V and 3 bases from J, leaving 23 bases between. This CDR3 is CASSRPKIPLPLYEQYF. In DNA form, the CDR3 reads TGTGCCAGCAGTCGCCCTAAGATACCCTTACCCCTCTACGAGCAGTACTTC.

The CDR3 DNA is TGTGCCAGCAGCGTAGAGGGGACAGGGGGATACGAGCAGTACTTC. As protein: CASSVEGTGGYEQYF. The genes are TRBV9 and TRBJ2-7; TRBD1 agrees at 11 bases. From germline, CDR1 is SGDLS and CDR2 YYNGEE. J was trimmed by 4 bases and V by 0 bases; bases with no gene match: 3. The CDR3 consists of 15 residues. Full variable domain (rest looked up from reference TRBV9 and TRBJ2-7): DSGVTQTPKHLITATGQRVTLRCSPRSGDLSVYWYQQSLDQGLQFLIQYYNGEERAKGNILERFSAQQFPDLHSELNLSSLELGDSALYFCASSVEGTGGYEQYFGPGTRLTVT.

A word on this clone: Other DNA sequences of this sample code for an identical CDR3. V is TRBV19 and J is TRBJ1-1, with a possible D match to TRBD1 (6 bases). The V end lost 6 bases, the J end lost 4 bases, and 12 bases lay between the germline ends. Germline V lookup: CDR1 LNHDA, CDR2 SQIVND (reference sequence). The CDR3 sequence is 13 residues long. The CDR3 loop is CASSSRGSTEAFF. The CDR3 nucleotides read TGTGCCAGTAGCTCTAGGGGGAGCACTGAAGCTTTCTTT.

This sequence joins TRBV3-1 (or the pseudogene TRBV3-2) and TRBJ1-1, with D possibly being TRBD1 (5 bases). The CDR3 has 14 residues. Germline V gene data show CDR1 as LGHDT and CDR2 as YNNKEL (reference sequence). Trimming removed 4 bases from V and 3 bases from J, with 12 bases in between. CDR3 protein: CASSPGAGYTEAFF. In DNA, the CDR3 is TGTGCCAGCAGCCCCGGAGCAGGGTACACTGAAGCTTTCTTT.

The chain uses TRBV3-1 (or the pseudogene TRBV3-2) and TRBJ2-6, with a possible D match to TRBD2 (6 bases). This CDR3 has 17 amino acids. V was cut by 1 base and J by 4 bases, with 14 bases left in between. Germline CDR1 LGHDT, CDR2 YNNKEL (reference sequence). CDR3 residues: CASSQGAGGTGANVLTF. DNA for the CDR3: TGTGCCAGCAGCCAAGGGGCCGGAGGGACCGGGGCCAACGTCCTGACTTTC.

This chain uses TRBV19 with TRBJ1-2; 7 nucleotides align to TRBD1. Germline V gene lookup returns CDR1 LNHDA and CDR2 SQIVND (reference sequence). The V and J ends lost 7 bases and 8 bases, in that order; junction bases with no gene match: 13. The CDR3 loop spans 14 amino acids. CDR3 protein: CASTGGGVPGGYTF. In DNA form, the CDR3 reads TGTGCCAGTACCGGAGGGGGCGTCCCGGGGGGCTACACCTTC.

The V and J genes are TRBV28 and TRBJ2-7; TRBD1 is a possible D gene (6 bases). Germline V lookup: CDR1 MDHEN, CDR2 SYDVKM. V was cut by 3 bases and J by 6 bases, with 6 bases left in between. The CDR3 extends over 11 amino acids. The CDR3 DNA follows: TGTGCCAGCAGTTTCAGGGGCGAGCAGTACTTC. Its translation is CASSFRGEQYF.

This chain uses TRBV6-5 with TRBJ1-1; perhaps TRBD1 as D (6 bases). The CDR3 sequence is 13 residues long. From germline, CDR1 is MNHEY and CDR2 SVGAGI. Deletions cut 5 bases from V and 11 bases from J, with 18 bases between. The DNA of the CDR3 is TGTGCCAGCAGTATAGGGGGGGCATTGAGGGCTTTCTTT. Amino acids: CASSIGGALRAFF.

This clone was picked up one time. The chain links TRBV19 to TRBJ2-7, with 9 bases aligning to TRBD1. Germline CDR1 is LNHDA and CDR2 is SQIVND (reference sequence). Losses at the gene ends were 7 bases for V and 6 bases for J; bases not matched to a gene: 7. The CDR3 has 13 residues. The CDR3 DNA reads as TGTGCCAGTAACCCGGACAGGGGAAGCGAGCAGTACTTC. The encoded protein is CASNPDRGSEQYF.

J is TRBJ2-7 and V is TRBV6-5; 11 bases match TRBD1. The CDR3 loop spans 14 amino acids. V was pared by 6 bases and J by 3 bases, with 4 bases of the junction left unmatched. Per germline, CDR1 MNHEY and CDR2 SVGAGI. The CDR3 DNA sequence: TGTGCCAGCAGCCGGGACAGGGGGAACTACGAGCAGTACTTC. Its protein product is CASSRDRGNYEQYF.

Turning to this clone: Other DNA sequences in this specimen translate into the identical CDR3. V gene TRBV7-2 combines with J gene TRBJ1-1; weak D call: TRBD1 (5 bases). CDR1 is SGHTA and CDR2 is FQGNSA in the germline V gene. The CDR3 covers 13 residues. Trimming cost V 8 bases and J 1 base, with 11 bases left between them. CDR3 sequence reads: CASSLDRNTEAFF. The CDR3 nucleotides are TGTGCCAGCTCGTTAGACAGGAACACTGAAGCTTTCTTT.

The J gene is TRBJ2-2, the V gene TRBV11-2; 10 bases are shared with TRBD2. The ends lost 6 bases at V and 6 bases at J; junction bases unmatched: 7. There are 15 residues in the CDR3. Germline CDR1 reads SGHAT; CDR2 reads FQNNGV. The CDR3 DNA reads as TGTGCCAGCAGTAATCTAGCGGGAGTGCCCGGGGAGCTGTTTTTT. Its translation: CASSNLAGVPGELFF.

This sequence joins TRBV25-1 and TRBJ2-7; TRBD1 matches at 11 bases. The CDR3 is 17 amino acids. Germline lookup yields CDR1 MGHDK and CDR2 SYGVNS. The J segment lost 3 bases and the V segment lost 5 bases, leaving 12 bases of the junction unmatched. This chain's CDR3 is CASSPRTGGPRNYEQYF. The CDR3 DNA sequence: TGTGCCAGCAGTCCCCGGACAGGGGGCCCTAGGAACTACGAGCAGTACTTC.